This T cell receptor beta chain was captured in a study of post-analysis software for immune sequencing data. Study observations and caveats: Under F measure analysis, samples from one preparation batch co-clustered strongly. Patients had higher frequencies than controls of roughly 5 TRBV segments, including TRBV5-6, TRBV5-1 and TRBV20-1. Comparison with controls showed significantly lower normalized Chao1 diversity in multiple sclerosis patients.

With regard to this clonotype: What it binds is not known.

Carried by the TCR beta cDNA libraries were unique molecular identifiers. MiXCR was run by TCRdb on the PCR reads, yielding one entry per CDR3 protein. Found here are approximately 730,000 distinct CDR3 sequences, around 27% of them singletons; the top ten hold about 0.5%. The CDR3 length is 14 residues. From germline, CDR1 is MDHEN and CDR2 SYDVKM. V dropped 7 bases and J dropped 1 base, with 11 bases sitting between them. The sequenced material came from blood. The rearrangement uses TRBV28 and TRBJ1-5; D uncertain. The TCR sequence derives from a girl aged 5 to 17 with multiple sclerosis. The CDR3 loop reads CASTHSPSNQPQHF. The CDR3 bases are TGTGCCAGCACACATTCCCCAAGCAATCAGCCCCAGCATTTT.